One and the same sample provided the 32 T cell receptor beta chains below, sequenced in a study of blood T cells in healthy people across ages. Then a second PCR, running about 6 to 12 cycles, was carried out with a sample-barcoded 5' primer and a J-beta primer mix. One entry per CDR3 protein, called by TCRdb with MiXCR from the 5' RACE reads. This sample yields 850,000 to 1,100,000 distinct CDR3 sequences, of which roughly two fifths are seen a single time; about an eighth belongs to the top ten. Sequenced material: blood. Receptors were obtained from a man younger than 35 in good health.

The chain couples TRBV5-1 to TRBJ1-5; D unclear. V was cut by 4 bases and J by 5 bases, with 16 bases left in between. From germline, CDR1 is SGHRS and CDR2 YFSETQ. The CDR3 spans 15 residues. This CDR3 is CASSARAGRDQPQHF. DNA for the CDR3: TGCGCCAGCAGCGCGCGTGCAGGTCGGGATCAGCCCCAGCATTTT.

The table lists this clonotype with many counts. CDR3 sequence: CASSFGREAFF. In DNA form, the CDR3 reads TGTGCCAGCAGTTTTGGCAGGGAAGCTTTCTTT. V usage is TRBV12-3 or TRBV12-4 and J usage is TRBJ1-1; D gene unclear. The CDR3 contains 11 residues. Trimming took 3 bases from V and 8 from J, leaving 7 bases between them.

This clonotype was observed a few times. The chain combines TRBV5-1 with TRBJ1-1, with 9 bases aligning to TRBD1. This CDR3 has 17 amino acids. J gave up 6 bases and V 4 bases, and 16 bases lay outside the gene matches. Germline values: CDR1 SGHRS, CDR2 YFSETQ. The CDR3 here is CASSLPPGQGITSEAFF. The CDR3 region has the DNA TGCGCCAGCAGCCTCCCCCCGGGACAGGGAATAACTTCTGAAGCTTTCTTT.

The chain employs TRBV9 and TRBJ2-2, with a possible D match to TRBD2 (5 bases). CDR3 length: 15 amino acids. Germline lookup yields CDR1 SGDLS and CDR2 YYNGEE. With 0 bases removed from V and 3 bases from J, the gap between germline ends came to 9 bases. CDR3 amino acids: CASSVEDSHTGELFF. CDR3 DNA: TGTGCCAGCAGCGTAGAGGACTCTCACACCGGGGAGCTGTTTTTT.

This clonotype has ten or more counts. The chain combines TRBV3-1 with TRBJ2-1; tentatively, D is TRBD1 (5 bases). Trimming removed 3 bases from V and 3 bases from J, with 12 bases in between. This CDR3 has 15 amino acids. CDR1 is LGHDT, CDR2 YNNKEL, per germline (reference sequence). CDR3 DNA sequence: TGTGCCAGCAGCCAGACCAGGGTGAGCTACAATGAGCAGTTCTTC. It is translated as CASSQTRVSYNEQFF.

This clonotype was counted a single time. This sequence joins TRBV11-2 and TRBJ2-1, with D possibly TRBD2 on 5 matching bases. Germline V gene sequence: CDR1 SGHAT, CDR2 FQNNGV. This CDR3 has 13 amino acids. V was trimmed by 5 bases and J by 6 bases, leaving 11 bases between them. The chain's CDR3 is CASSPRRVNEQFF. DNA for the CDR3: TGTGCCAGCAGCCCCCGGCGGGTCAATGAGCAGTTCTTC.

Notes on this clonotype: This may be a read error: a much more frequent sequence differs by one nucleotide. V and J are TRBV4-2 and TRBJ2-7; the D gene is possibly TRBD2 (7 bases). V dropped 2 bases and J dropped 7 bases, with 18 bases sitting between them. The CDR3 has 15 amino acids. The V gene's germline CDR1 is LGHNA and CDR2 YNFKEQ. This chain's CDR3 is CASSQTSVRDNEQYF. CDR3 DNA sequence: TGTGCCAGCAGCCAAACTAGCGTCCGGGACAATGAGCAGTACTTC.

This rearrangement joins TRBV15 to TRBJ2-3; unclear D gene. The length of the CDR3 is 15 residues. V dropped 1 base and J dropped 0 bases, with 8 bases sitting between them. Germline V gene data show CDR1 as LNHNV and CDR2 as YYDKDF (reference sequence). Here the CDR3 reads CATSRGLGSTDTQYF. In nucleotides, the CDR3 is TGTGCCACCAGCAGAGGACTGGGAAGCACAGATACGCAGTATTTT.

This chain's CDR3 is CSVEWSYEQYF. CDR3 bases: TGCAGCGTTGAATGGTCCTACGAGCAGTACTTC. This sequence joins TRBV29-1 and TRBJ2-7; D is uncertain. Germline CDR1 is SQVTM and CDR2 is ANQGSEA. This CDR3 has 11 amino acids. V lost 2 bases to trimming and J lost 1 base, with 3 bases between them.

V gene TRBV20-1 combines with J gene TRBJ1-1, with 7 bases that match TRBD1. V lost 2 bases and J lost 4; bases outside the gene matches: 13. Per the germline V gene, CDR1 is DFQATT and CDR2 is SNEGSKA (reference sequence). The CDR3 is 16 amino acids. CDR3 loop: CSARKEEGALGTEAFF. CDR3 nucleotide sequence: TGCAGTGCTAGAAAAGAGGAGGGGGCGCTGGGCACTGAAGCTTTCTTT.

The rearrangement joins TRBV5-4 to TRBJ2-3; TRBD2 matches at 9 bases. The germline V gene encodes CDR1 SGHNT and CDR2 YYREEE (reference sequence). Germline trimming cut 1 base from V and 0 bases from J; bases unmatched to any gene: 3. The CDR3 is made up of 16 amino acids. CDR3: CASSLSTSGSTDTQYF. In DNA, the CDR3 is TGTGCCAGCAGCTTGAGTACTAGCGGGAGCACAGATACGCAGTATTTT.

The chain links TRBV10-3 to TRBJ1-1, with D tentatively TRBD1 (5 bases). CDR1 is ENHRY, CDR2 SYGVKD, per germline. V was trimmed by 2 bases and J by 0 bases, leaving 7 bases between them. The CDR3 is 14 amino acids. The CDR3 sequence: CAISERGVNTEAFF. CDR3 DNA sequence: TGTGCCATCAGTGAGCGGGGGGTGAACACTGAAGCTTTCTTT.

V gene TRBV18 combines with J gene TRBJ1-2, with D possibly being TRBD1 (5 bases). The V gene lost 4 bases and the J gene lost 0 bases, with 15 bases spanning the gap. Germline V gene lookup returns CDR1 KGHSH and CDR2 LQKENI. This CDR3 spans 16 amino acids. The CDR3 is CASSLNTGDTNYGYTF. The CDR3 DNA reads as TGTGCCAGCTCACTTAATACAGGCGACACTAACTATGGCTACACCTTC.

This clonotype was picked up one time. The chain couples TRBV20-1 to TRBJ2-1; a possible D gene is TRBD1 (5 bases). TRBJ2-7 explains the end of the DNA better; the J call may be wrong. In germline, CDR1 is DFQATT, CDR2 SNEGSKA (reference sequence). This CDR3 contains 17 residues. CDR3 DNA sequence: TGCAGTGCTAGGAGGTACAGGCAGTGGAGCTCCTACAATGAGCAGTACTTC. Protein sequence: CSARRYRQWSSYNEQYF.

This clonotype was picked up many times. This rearrangement joins TRBV4-3 to TRBJ2-3; D call uncertain. Trimming shortened V by 5 bases and J by 6 bases, and 9 bases separated the two germline ends. This CDR3 has 12 amino acids. Germline assignment: CDR1 LGHNA and CDR2 YSLEER. The CDR3 DNA is TGCGCCAGCAGCACCACCGGGGATACGCAGTATTTT. Translated: CASSTTGDTQYF.

In this sample, this clonotype turned up many times. This sequence joins TRBV11-2 and TRBJ2-1; D gene uncertain. V dropped 5 bases and J dropped 2 bases, with 10 bases sitting between them. The CDR3 contains 14 residues. Looked up from germline, CDR1 is SGHAT and CDR2 is FQNNGV. For the CDR3, the DNA is TGTGCCAGCAGCCAAACATCTACCTACAATGAGCAGTTCTTC. Translation gives CASSQTSTYNEQFF.

The genes are TRBV7-9 and TRBJ1-2; 9 bases map to TRBD1. The CDR3 contains 16 residues. V was pared by 6 bases and J by 2 bases, with 10 bases of the junction left unmatched. Germline V lookup: CDR1 SEHNR, CDR2 FQNEAQ (reference sequence). The CDR3 sequence is CASRTPRTGDNYGYTF. For the CDR3, the DNA is TGTGCCAGCAGGACTCCGCGGACAGGGGACAACTATGGCTACACCTTC.

This clonotype was observed a few times. The V gene is TRBV12-3 or TRBV12-4, the J gene TRBJ2-3; a weak D match, TRBD2 (6 bases). The CDR3 spans 17 residues. Trimming took off 6 bases at V and 2 bases at J, with 21 bases between the two ends. The CDR3 region is CASSPQVGGLFTDTQYF. For the CDR3, the DNA is TGTGCCAGCAGCCCGCAGGTGGGGGGTCTTTTCACAGATACGCAGTATTTT.

This chain joins TRBV4-3 and TRBJ2-3; no reliable D call. V lost 0 bases, J lost 0 bases, and 22 bases lay in between. The CDR3 has 20 residues. Germline CDR1 and CDR2: LGHNA and YSLEER. Here the CDR3 reads CASSQDDGQQPVQSTDTQYF. The CDR3 nucleotides read TGCGCCAGCAGCCAAGATGACGGTCAACAGCCGGTGCAGAGCACAGATACGCAGTATTTT.

There are a few counts of this clonotype. The J gene is TRBJ2-1, the V gene TRBV12-3 or TRBV12-4; 13 bases line up with TRBD2. The CDR3 is made up of 15 amino acids. V dropped 6 bases and J dropped 8; count of bases not matched to a gene: 7. In DNA form, the CDR3 reads TGTGCCAGCAGCCAACTAGCGGGGGGGCGGGATGAGCAGTTCTTC. It specifies CASSQLAGGRDEQFF.

This clonotype was detected only a few times. Here the CDR3 DNA reads TGTGCCAGCACCGTCGATCAGGGCACAGATACGCAGTATTTT. This encodes CASTVDQGTDTQYF. The chain recombines TRBV7-2 with TRBJ2-3; D gene ambiguous. V was clipped by 7 bases and J by 1 base, with 12 bases between them. This CDR3 contains 14 residues. CDR1 SGHTA and CDR2 FQGNSA come from the germline V gene.

The V call is TRBV4-3, the J call TRBJ1-5, with TRBD1 as a possible D gene (6 bases). The germline V and J ends were trimmed by 0 bases and 4 bases, with 13 bases remaining between them. CDR1 and CDR2 from the germline V gene are LGHNA and YSLEER. This CDR3 has 16 amino acids. The CDR3 is CASSQDLRGTNQPQHF. The CDR3 DNA reads TGCGCCAGCAGCCAAGATCTCAGGGGAACTAATCAGCCCCAGCATTTT.

This clonotype was detected a few times. The rearrangement joins TRBV7-9 to TRBJ1-5; TRBD1 is a possible D gene (5 bases). The CDR3 has 14 amino acids. Trimming left V 3 bases short and J 4 bases short, with 10 bases between. Per germline, CDR1 SEHNR and CDR2 FQNEAQ (reference sequence). As DNA, the CDR3 is TGTGCCAGCAGCTTTGACAGCTCAAATCAGCCCCAGCATTTT. This codes for CASSFDSSNQPQHF.

This clonotype was counted ten times or more. This chain joins TRBV12-3 or TRBV12-4 and TRBJ2-7, with D perhaps matching TRBD2 (5 bases). The ends were cut back, 6 bases at V and 3 bases at J, with 15 bases in the middle. The CDR3 totals 14 residues. CDR3 protein: CASREAGGNYEQYF. CDR3 sequence (DNA): TGTGCCAGCAGGGAGGCAGGTGGGAACTACGAGCAGTACTTC.

This chain joins TRBV27 and TRBJ1-1; 8 nucleotides match TRBD1. This CDR3 contains 13 residues. Losses at the gene ends were 3 bases for V and 10 bases for J; bases not matched to a gene: 7. Germline V CDR1 and CDR2: MNHEY, SMNVEV (reference sequence). The CDR3 is CASSLTRGQGAFF. The CDR3, as DNA: TGTGCCAGCAGTTTGACCAGGGGGCAAGGAGCTTTCTTT.

This rearrangement joins TRBV12-3 or TRBV12-4 to TRBJ1-2; 9 bases are a match to TRBD1. There are 13 residues in the CDR3. With V trimmed by 0 bases and J by 7 bases, 0 bases remained unmatched. The CDR3 coding sequence is TGTGCCAGCAGTTTAGCGACAGGGGGTGGCTACACCTTC. Protein: CASSLATGGGYTF.

CDR3 residues: CSARDWRGLAGFLTDTQYF. The CDR3 nucleotides read TGCAGTGCTAGAGATTGGAGGGGGCTAGCGGGGTTTCTGACAGATACGCAGTATTTT. The gene calls are TRBV20-1 and TRBJ2-3; TRBD2 agrees at 9 bases. Germline CDR1 is DFQATT and CDR2 is SNEGSKA (reference sequence). V dropped 0 bases and J dropped 3; count of bases not matched to a gene: 16. The length of the CDR3 is 19 residues.

This clonotype was detected a few times. Being one base from a much bigger clone, this may be a read error. The J gene is TRBJ2-1, the V gene TRBV12-3 or TRBV12-4; D gene ambiguous. The CDR3 is 11 amino acids. The CDR3 region has the DNA TGTGCCAGCAGCTTAGTGGTTGAGCAGTTCTTC. Translated, it gives CASSLVVEQFF.

In this sample, this clonotype turned up a few times. The V gene is TRBV7-2, the J gene TRBJ1-6; no clear D. Trimming pared 10 bases from V and 10 bases from J, leaving 20 bases between. The germline V gene has CDR1 SGHTA and CDR2 FQGNSA. The CDR3 runs 14 residues. The CDR3 DNA reads TGTGCCACCGAAGCCGGGTCGGGAATATCACCCCTCCACTTT. Its translation is CATEAGSGISPLHF.

The CDR3 spells CSARDWGEIRGRGTNEKLFF. The CDR3 nucleotides are TGCAGTGCTAGAGATTGGGGGGAAATCAGGGGGCGCGGTACTAATGAAAAACTGTTTTTT. The V gene is TRBV20-1, the J gene TRBJ1-4; 8 bases fit TRBD1. This CDR3 is built from 20 residues. Per the germline V gene, CDR1 is DFQATT and CDR2 is SNEGSKA (reference sequence). Trimming removed 0 bases from V and 2 bases from J; junction bases left unmatched: 17.

This clonotype was detected only a few times. The chain employs TRBV29-1 and TRBJ2-1; D remains unclear. V was cut by 6 bases and J by 5 bases, with 8 bases left in between. The CDR3 runs 11 residues. The germline gives CDR1 SQVTM, CDR2 ANQGSEA. DNA of the CDR3: TGCAGCGTCCCTCTCAACAATGAGCAGTTCTTC. Residues: CSVPLNNEQFF.

This clonotype was detected a few times. The chain links TRBV12-3 or TRBV12-4 to TRBJ1-5; 9 nucleotides match TRBD1. The V segment lost 6 bases and the J segment 2 bases; nucleotides outside the gene matches: 11. The CDR3 is 17 amino acids. CDR3 sequence: CASSAQQGAFRNQPQHF. The CDR3 region has the DNA TGTGCCAGCAGCGCACAACAGGGGGCGTTTCGCAATCAGCCCCAGCATTTT.